A single sample is the source of the 24 T cell receptor beta chains below, sequenced in a study of early T cells in non-severe SARS-CoV-2 infection. In TCRdb, the 5' RACE reads were re-called with MiXCR into one record per CDR3 protein. The table has approximately 97,000 distinct CDR3 sequences, around 12% seen once; the top ten hold 6.2%. The specimen sequenced was whole blood. The receptors come from an adult who was a healthcare worker with PCR-confirmed SARS-CoV-2 infection or an uninfected control (not recorded which).

This clonotype was seen a few times. The rearrangement uses TRBV12-3 or TRBV12-4 and TRBJ1-2; D not resolved. V lost 5 bases to trimming and J lost 5 bases, with 18 bases between them. The CDR3 consists of 15 residues. The CDR3 DNA sequence: TGTGCCAGCAGTCCCAGGACCGATCTGGGGTATGGCTACACCTTC. Its protein product is CASSPRTDLGYGYTF.

The V gene is TRBV6-6, the J gene TRBJ2-6; no clear D gene. This CDR3 contains 13 residues. Trimming took off 7 bases at V and 4 bases at J, with 8 bases between the two ends. The germline CDR1 and CDR2 sequences are MNHNY and SVGAGI (reference sequence). As DNA, the CDR3 is TGTGCCAGCACTCCCCCCGGGGCCAACGTCCTGACTTTC. Its protein is CASTPPGANVLTF.

The genes are TRBV5-1 and TRBJ2-2, with D possibly being TRBD2 (5 bases). V dropped 5 bases and J dropped 6 bases, with 17 bases sitting between them. The length of the CDR3 is 15 residues. CDR1 is SGHRS and CDR2 is YFSETQ in the germline V gene. CDR3 coding DNA: TGCGCCAGCAGTGAAAGCCCCGGGGTGGCCGGGGAGCTGTTTTTT. Translated, it gives CASSESPGVAGELFF.

This clonotype was detected a few times. The rearrangement links TRBV28 to TRBJ1-5; D gene ambiguous. Germline values: CDR1 MDHEN, CDR2 SYDVKM. Trimming removed 1 base from V and 4 bases from J, with 5 bases in between. CDR3 size: 13 residues. The CDR3 DNA reads TGTGCCAGCAGTTTATCACAGAATCAGCCCCAGCATTTT. Amino acid sequence: CASSLSQNQPQHF.

The chain has TRBV5-1 and TRBJ2-3, with 9 bases identical to TRBD2. V dropped 0 bases and J dropped 5; count of bases not matched to a gene: 7. The germline CDR1 and CDR2 sequences are SGHRS and YFSETQ. The CDR3 is 16 amino acids. The CDR3: CASSLEGGRAIDTQYF. The CDR3 DNA follows: TGCGCCAGCAGCTTGGAAGGCGGGAGGGCCATAGATACGCAGTATTTT.

The DNA for the CDR3 is TGTGCCAGCGAGAGGTCAACGAACACCGGGGAGCTGTTTTTT. Protein product: CASERSTNTGELFF. The V and J genes are TRBV9 and TRBJ2-2; D gene ambiguous. Trimming shortened V by 7 bases and J by 0 bases, and 10 bases separated the two germline ends. The CDR3 extends over 14 amino acids. From germline, CDR1 is SGDLS and CDR2 YYNGEE.

This clonotype was detected only a few times. The CDR3 DNA sequence: TGCAGTGCTAGGTTCATCCTATCGGGGGTCTACGAGCAGTACTTC. Its protein is CSARFILSGVYEQYF. The chain carries TRBV20-1 and TRBJ2-7; possibly TRBD2 for D (6 bases). This CDR3 spans 15 amino acids. The germline V gene has CDR1 DFQATT and CDR2 SNEGSKA (reference sequence). The V gene lost 3 bases and the J gene lost 3 bases, with 18 bases spanning the gap.

The chain employs TRBV7-9 and TRBJ2-5, with 9 bases identical to TRBD2. The CDR3 length is 13 residues. With 8 bases clipped from V and 5 bases from J, the junction kept 6 bases outside the gene matches. CDR1 and CDR2 from the germline V gene are SEHNR and FQNEAQ (reference sequence). The DNA of the CDR3 is TGTGCCAGCTTTTCTAGCGGGACCGAGACCCAGTACTTC. It specifies CASFSSGTETQYF.

The chain combines TRBV28 with TRBJ2-7; weak D call: TRBD1 (6 bases). The CDR3 has 16 residues. CDR1 and CDR2 from the germline V gene are MDHEN and SYDVKM. Trimming removed 5 bases at V and 3 bases at J, with 20 bases between. In nucleotides, the CDR3 is TGTGCCAGCAGTCTCCTCGAACCGGGACAAGTCTACGAGCAGTACTTC. Its translation: CASSLLEPGQVYEQYF.

This clonotype was observed many times. V is TRBV20-1 and J is TRBJ2-7, with 13 bases that match TRBD2. V was clipped by 6 bases and J by 6 bases; unmatched bases: 5. Germline CDR1 reads DFQATT; CDR2 reads SNEGSKA (reference sequence). The CDR3 consists of 13 residues. The CDR3 DNA is TGCAGTGCAACCCGGACTAGCGGGAGCGAGCAGTACTTC. This codes for CSATRTSGSEQYF.

CDR3: CASSGNWAGSTTGELFF. CDR3 DNA: TGTGCCAGCAGCGGTAATTGGGCGGGAAGTACCACCGGGGAGCTGTTTTTT. The chain employs TRBV11-2 and TRBJ2-2; D might be TRBD2 (6 bases). The germline gives CDR1 SGHAT, CDR2 FQNNGV. CDR3 length: 17 amino acids. The V and J ends lost 5 bases and 4 bases respectively, with 20 bases between them.

A note on this clonotype: A much larger clone lies one base from this, so it may be a read error. V usage is TRBV20-1 and J usage is TRBJ2-7; TRBD2 agrees at 12 bases. The germline V gene encodes CDR1 DFQATT and CDR2 SNEGSKA (reference sequence). This CDR3 comprises 15 residues. Germline trimming cut 3 bases from V and 6 bases from J; bases unmatched to any gene: 9. CDR3 in amino acids: CSASPLAGGGCEQYF. As DNA, the CDR3 is TGCAGTGCTAGTCCCCTAGCGGGAGGGGGATGCGAGCAGTACTTC.

This rearrangement joins TRBV13 to TRBJ2-1; D may correspond to TRBD1 or TRBD2 (5 bases each). Per germline, CDR1 PRHDT and CDR2 FYEKMQ (reference sequence). V was trimmed by 5 bases and J by 7 bases, leaving 12 bases between them. CDR3 length: 13 residues. The CDR3 loop reads CASSQGVVNEQFF. As DNA, the CDR3 is TGTGCCAGCAGCCAGGGAGTAGTTAATGAGCAGTTCTTC. Variable domain in full (rest from reference TRBV13 and TRBJ2-1): AAGVIQSPRHLIKEKRETATLKCYPIPRHDTVYWYQQGPGQDPQFLISFYEKMQSDKGSIPDRFSAQQFSDYHSELNMSSLELGDSALYFCASSQGVVNEQFFGPGTRLTVL.

The gene calls are TRBV5-1 and TRBJ2-1; 7 bases line up with TRBD2. This CDR3 contains 14 residues. The trim removed 2 bases at V and 8 bases at J, leaving 7 bases unmatched. Germline-derived CDR1 and CDR2 are SGHRS and YFSETQ. DNA for the CDR3: TGCGCCAGCAGCTTAGCAGCGGGGACCTATGAGCAGTTCTTC. Translated, it gives CASSLAAGTYEQFF.

This clonotype was seen repeatedly, ten times or more. The rearrangement links TRBV5-4 to TRBJ2-1; D ambiguous. Trimming shortened V by 7 bases and J by 8 bases, and 16 bases separated the two germline ends. Germline CDR1 SGHNT, CDR2 YYREEE (reference sequence). CDR3 size: 13 residues. CDR3 nucleotides: TGTGCCAGCTCCTATGGGCTAGTCGATGAGCAGTTCTTC. Translation: CASSYGLVDEQFF. Supplemented by reference TRBV5-4 and TRBJ2-1, the full variable domain reads ETGVTQSPTHLIKTRGQQVTLRCSSQSGHNTVSWYQQALGQGPQFIFQYYREEENGRGNFPPRFSGLQFPNYSSELNVNALELDDSALYLCASSYGLVDEQFFGPGTRLTVL.

J is TRBJ2-1 and V is TRBV20-1; D is possibly TRBD2 (5 bases). The V gene's germline CDR1 is DFQATT and CDR2 SNEGSKA (reference sequence). V was trimmed by 0 bases and J by 4 bases, leaving 13 bases between them. The CDR3 length is 15 residues. In nucleotides, the CDR3 is TGCAGTGCTAGAGATCGGAGGCTGGCTTACAATGAGCAGTTCTTC. Its protein is CSARDRRLAYNEQFF.

This clonotype was observed a few times. This chain connects TRBV20-1 to TRBJ2-5, with 12 bases fitting TRBD1. Germline CDR1 reads DFQATT; CDR2 reads SNEGSKA (reference sequence). V lost 3 bases, J lost 4 bases, and 6 bases stayed unmatched. This CDR3 is built from 15 residues. The CDR3 nucleotides read TGCAGTGCTAGCCGAGGGACAGGGGGCGGAGAGACCCAGTACTTC. Protein sequence: CSASRGTGGGETQYF.

This clonotype was counted between two and nine times. This chain links TRBV18 with TRBJ1-4; no firm D call. The germline V and J ends were trimmed by 4 bases and 5 bases, with 11 bases remaining between them. CDR3 length: 14 residues. CDR1 is KGHSH, CDR2 LQKENI, per germline. The CDR3 sequence is CASSRERINEKLFF. The CDR3 nucleotides read TGTGCCAGCTCACGGGAACGGATCAATGAAAAACTGTTTTTT.

This clonotype was seen a handful of times. V usage is TRBV12-3 or TRBV12-4 and J usage is TRBJ2-2, with D perhaps matching TRBD1 (5 bases). CDR3 size: 16 residues. Trimming shortened V by 5 bases and J by 5 bases, and 18 bases separated the two germline ends. The DNA for the CDR3 is TGTGCCAGCAGTGGTACTAAAACTTCAGGGACCGGGGAGCTGTTTTTT. Residues: CASSGTKTSGTGELFF.

Regarding this clonotype: Being one base from a much bigger clone, this may be a read error. The chain is built from TRBV20-1 and TRBJ1-4; D is undetermined. The CDR3 length is 18 residues. CDR1 and CDR2 (germline): DFQATT, SNEGSKA (reference sequence). V shed 8 bases and J shed 6 bases, with 31 bases lying between them. The CDR3 bases are TGCAGTACTAATTCTTGGGCCCCGCGGCGCGGTCCGCATGAAAAACTGTTTTTT. Residues: CSTNSWAPRRGPHEKLFF.

The table lists this clonotype with many counts. The rearrangement joins TRBV28 to TRBJ2-3; 12 positions match TRBD2. Germline-derived CDR1 and CDR2 are MDHEN and SYDVKM. CDR3 length equals 15 residues. V was pared by 5 bases and J by 4 bases, with 4 bases of the junction left unmatched. CDR3 nucleotide sequence: TGTGCCAGCAGTCCCGGACTAGCGGGGCCAGATACGCAGTATTTT. Its protein product is CASSPGLAGPDTQYF.

This clonotype was counted only a few times. The chain recombines TRBV20-1 with TRBJ2-3; a weak D match, TRBD2 (5 bases). The germline CDR1 and CDR2 sequences are DFQATT and SNEGSKA (reference sequence). The V end was cut by 1 base, the J end by 6 bases, with 5 bases between. CDR3 length: 11 amino acids. The CDR3: CSARGGDTQYF. The CDR3 DNA reads TGCAGTGCTAGAGGAGGGGATACGCAGTATTTT.

The rearrangement joins TRBV29-1 to TRBJ2-7; tentatively, D is TRBD2 (6 bases). Trimming shortened V by 4 bases and J by 2 bases, and 12 bases separated the two germline ends. Germline CDR1 and CDR2: SQVTM and ANQGSEA. The CDR3 is 13 amino acids. For the CDR3, the DNA is TGCAGCGTTGGTATGGGAGGCCCCTACGAGCAGTACTTC. Translating it yields CSVGMGGPYEQYF.

V usage is TRBV9 and J usage is TRBJ2-7; 7 bases are shared with TRBD2. J lost 2 bases, V lost 4 bases, and 6 bases had no gene match. Germline CDR1 is SGDLS and CDR2 is YYNGEE. The CDR3 sequence is 14 residues long. The CDR3 DNA follows: TGTGCCAGCAGCCCCCGAGCGGGACCCTACGAGCAGTACTTC. As protein: CASSPRAGPYEQYF.